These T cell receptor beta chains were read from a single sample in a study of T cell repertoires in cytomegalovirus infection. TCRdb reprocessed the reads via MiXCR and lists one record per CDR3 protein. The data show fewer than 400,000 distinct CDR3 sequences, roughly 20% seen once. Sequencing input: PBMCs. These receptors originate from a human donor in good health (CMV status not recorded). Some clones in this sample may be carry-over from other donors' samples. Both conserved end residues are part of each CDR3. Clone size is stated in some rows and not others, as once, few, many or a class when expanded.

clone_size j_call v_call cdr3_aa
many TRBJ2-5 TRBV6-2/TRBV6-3 CASGKGTGPQETQYF
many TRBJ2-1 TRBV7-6 CASSLAGGNEQFF
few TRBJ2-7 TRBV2 CASRGDSLQYF
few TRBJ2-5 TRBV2 CASRRGRQETQYF
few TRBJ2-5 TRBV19 CASSLWTGAQETQYF
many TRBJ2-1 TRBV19 CASSTPSYNEQFF
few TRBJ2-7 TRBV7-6 CASGFYTSGRYEQYF
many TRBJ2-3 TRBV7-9 CASATPVDGTSSDTQYF
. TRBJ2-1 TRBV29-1 CSASQGISYNEQFF
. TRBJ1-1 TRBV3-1 CASSQERGAKAEAFF
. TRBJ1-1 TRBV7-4 CASSPFRVMNTEAFF
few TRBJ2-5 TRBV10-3 CAISEIDGRGRETQYF
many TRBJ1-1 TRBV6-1 CASSEFGRPGGTEAFF
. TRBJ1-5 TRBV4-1 CASSQRHPRGSNQPQHF
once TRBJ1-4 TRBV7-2 CASSPEGTAYNEKLFF
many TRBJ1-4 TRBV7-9 CASSRGTLEGEKLFF
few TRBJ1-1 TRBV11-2 CASSLSTTGGNTEAFF
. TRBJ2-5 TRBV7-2 CASSLGGGGSETQYF
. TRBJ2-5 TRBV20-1 CSALEGGPEETQYF
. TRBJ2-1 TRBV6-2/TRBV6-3 CASRGTSGFEQFF
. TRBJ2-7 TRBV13 CASSFGTITYEQYF
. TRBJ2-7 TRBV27 CASSPDPQRFSYEQYF
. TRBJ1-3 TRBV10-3 CAISEGGSGNTIYF